This TCR beta chain was obtained from a study of early T cells in non-severe SARS-CoV-2 infection. Overall study: Sequencing targeted bulk RNA from unsorted whole blood, leaving chains unpaired.

This CDR3 is built from 15 residues. Germline assignment: CDR1 SGHTA and CDR2 FQGNSA. Trimming left V 1 base short and J 2 bases short, with 8 bases between. Attachment of unique molecular identifiers to individual cDNA molecules was performed. TCRdb re-analysed the 5' RACE reads in MiXCR, keeping a single row per CDR3 protein. The sample lists 40,000 or so distinct CDR3 sequences; roughly 7.9% were seen once. The clonotype originates from an adult who was a healthcare worker with PCR-confirmed SARS-CoV-2 infection or an uninfected control (not recorded which). Sequences were derived from whole blood, sampled at baseline. This chain uses TRBV7-2 with TRBJ2-2; D is uncertain. DNA for the CDR3: TGTGCCAGCAGCTTAGAGGTCTTTAACACCGGGGAGCTGTTTTTT. It specifies CASSLEVFNTGELFF. Full variable domain (outside the CDR3, taken from reference TRBV7-2 and TRBJ2-2): GAGVSQSPSNKVTEKGKDVELRCDPISGHTALYWYRQSLGQGLEFLIYFQGNSAPDKSGLPSDRFSAERTGGSVSTLTIQRTQQEDSAVYLCASSLEVFNTGELFFGEGSRLTVL.